The sequence of this T cell receptor (beta chain) was determined in a study of shared clonotypes between healthy human individuals. Study-level background: Contributing individuals were two females and three males aged 18 to 49.

In the authors' methods: ImmunoSEQ only sent back junction sequences with no quality scores, so filtering was done differently. Only in-frame clones appear in the TCRdb table, and some are missing; sequencing was by immunoSEQ multiplex PCR. From that table come the V and J calls and clone size; the DNA was used to work out D and trimming. This sample has approximately 2.3 million clones; about 92% occur once, and the top ten carry 0.39%. Points on this clone: What it recognizes is unknown.

The CDR3 spans 14 residues. V was clipped by 4 bases and J by 6 bases; unmatched bases: 6. Germline lookup yields CDR1 SGHRS and CDR2 YFSETQ. Study-level results: Naive CD4 clonotype sharing across four donors was approximately 5%.

This receptor was identified in a man aged 18 to 29 in good health. Some clones in this sample may be carry-over from other donors' samples. Sequencing used naive CD4+ T cells from PBMCs. Subset denoted: CD45RA+ positively selected. The chain has TRBV5-1 and TRBJ2-2; 7 bases are shared with TRBD1. The CDR3 DNA sequence: TGCGCCAGCAGCACCGCGACAGGGCCCGGGGAGCTGTTTTTT. It yields the protein CASSTATGPGELFF.